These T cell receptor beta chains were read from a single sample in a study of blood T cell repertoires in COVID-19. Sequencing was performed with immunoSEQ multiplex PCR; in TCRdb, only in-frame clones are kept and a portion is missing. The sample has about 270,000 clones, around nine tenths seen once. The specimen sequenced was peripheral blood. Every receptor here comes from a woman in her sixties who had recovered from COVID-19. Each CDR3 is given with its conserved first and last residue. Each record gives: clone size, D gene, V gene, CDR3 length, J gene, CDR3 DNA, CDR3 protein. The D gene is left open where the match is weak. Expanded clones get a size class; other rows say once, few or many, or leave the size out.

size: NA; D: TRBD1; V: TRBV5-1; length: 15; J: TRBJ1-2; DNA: TGCGCCAGCAGCTTGGCCGACAGGGTCTTCTCAGGCTACACCTTC; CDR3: CASSLADRVFSGYTF
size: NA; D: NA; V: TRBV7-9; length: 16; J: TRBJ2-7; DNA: TGTGCCAGCAGCACGACTCCCCCACCTGGCTCCTACGAGCAGTACTTC; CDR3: CASSTTPPPGSYEQYF
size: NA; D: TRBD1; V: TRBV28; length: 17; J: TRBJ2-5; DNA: TGTGCCAGCAGTTTACGGCGACAGGGGGGGAATCAAGAGACCCAGTACTTC; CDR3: CASSLRRQGGNQETQYF
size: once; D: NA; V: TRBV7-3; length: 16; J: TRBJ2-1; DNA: TGTGCCAGCAGTTTCCTGGGCCGGACAGTCGACAATGAGCAGTTCTTC; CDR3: CASSFLGRTVDNEQFF
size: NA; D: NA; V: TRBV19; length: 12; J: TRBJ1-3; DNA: TGTGCCACCCAGGGCTCTGGAAACACCATATATTTT; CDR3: CATQGSGNTIYF
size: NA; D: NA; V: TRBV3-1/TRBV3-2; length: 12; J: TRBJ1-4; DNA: TGTGCCAGCACCGTGAGCAATGAAAAACTGTTTTTT; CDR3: CASTVSNEKLFF
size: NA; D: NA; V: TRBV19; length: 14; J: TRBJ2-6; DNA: TGTGCCAGTAATCAAAGCCCTGGGGCCAACGTCCTGACTTTC; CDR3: CASNQSPGANVLTF
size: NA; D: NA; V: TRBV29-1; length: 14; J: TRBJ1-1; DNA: TGCAGCGTTGCGTGGGGGGAAGGGCGTACTGAAGCTTTCTTT; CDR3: CSVAWGEGRTEAFF
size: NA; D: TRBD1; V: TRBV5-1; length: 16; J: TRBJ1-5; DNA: TGCGCCAGCAGCCCGACCGGGACAGGGGAAAATCAGCCCCAGCATTTT; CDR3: CASSPTGTGENQPQHF
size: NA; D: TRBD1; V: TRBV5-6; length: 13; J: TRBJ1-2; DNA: TGTGCCAGCAGCTTCCACAGGGGCGATGGCTACACCTTC; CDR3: CASSFHRGDGYTF
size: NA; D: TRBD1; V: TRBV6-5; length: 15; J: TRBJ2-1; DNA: TGTGCCAGCAGTTGGGACAGGGGGACCTACAATGAGCAGTTCTTC; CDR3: CASSWDRGTYNEQFF
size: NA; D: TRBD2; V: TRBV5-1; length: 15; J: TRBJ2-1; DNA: TGCGCCAGCAGCGATACTAGCGGAGGCTACAATGAGCAGTTCTTC; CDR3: CASSDTSGGYNEQFF
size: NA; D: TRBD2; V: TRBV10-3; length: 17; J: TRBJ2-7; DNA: TGTGCCATCAGTGTGGGACTAGCGGGGGTTTCCTCCTACGAGCAGTACTTC; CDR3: CAISVGLAGVSSYEQYF
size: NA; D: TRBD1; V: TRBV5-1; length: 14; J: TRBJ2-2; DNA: TGCGCCAGTACGGGACAGGGGGCCACCGGGGAGCTGTTTTTT; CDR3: CASTGQGATGELFF
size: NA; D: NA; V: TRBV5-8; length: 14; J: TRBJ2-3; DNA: TGTGCCAGCAGCTTGGTTACTAGCACAGATACGCAGTATTTT; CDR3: CASSLVTSTDTQYF
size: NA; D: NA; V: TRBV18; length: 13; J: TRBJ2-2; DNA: TGTGCCAGCTCACCGGGGGGCACCGGGGAGCTGTTTTTT; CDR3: CASSPGGTGELFF
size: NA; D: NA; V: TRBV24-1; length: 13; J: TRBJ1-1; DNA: TGTGCCACCAGTGACTTAGACTGCACTGAAGCTTTCTTT; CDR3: CATSDLDCTEAFF
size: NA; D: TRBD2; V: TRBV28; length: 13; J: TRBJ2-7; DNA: TGTGCCAGCAGAGTCGGGGGGGCCTACGAGCAGTACTTC; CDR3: CASRVGGAYEQYF
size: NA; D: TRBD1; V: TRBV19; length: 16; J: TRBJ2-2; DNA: TGTGCCAGTAGAAGGGGAGGGACAGGGGTGACCGGGGAGCTGTTTTTT; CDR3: CASRRGGTGVTGELFF
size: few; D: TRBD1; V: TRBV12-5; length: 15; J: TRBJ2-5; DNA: TGTGCTAGTGGGAACACCCGGACAGGGGGAGAGACCCAGTACTTC; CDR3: CASGNTRTGGETQYF
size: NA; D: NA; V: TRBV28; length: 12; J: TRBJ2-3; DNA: TGTGCCAGCAAGACAACTAGGGATACGCAGTATTTT; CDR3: CASKTTRDTQYF
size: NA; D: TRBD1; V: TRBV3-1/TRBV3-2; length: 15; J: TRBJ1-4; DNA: TGTGCCAGCAGCACTCCAGGGGGCCGTAATGAAAAACTGTTTTTT; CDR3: CASSTPGGRNEKLFF
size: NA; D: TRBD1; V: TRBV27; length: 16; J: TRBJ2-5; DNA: TGTGCCAGCAGACCGACAGGGGGCTTAGACCAAGAGACCCAGTACTTC; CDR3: CASRPTGGLDQETQYF
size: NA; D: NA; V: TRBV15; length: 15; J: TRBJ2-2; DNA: TGTGCCACCAGCAGAGACGGCGGGGTCACCGGGGAGCTGTTTTTT; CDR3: CATSRDGGVTGELFF
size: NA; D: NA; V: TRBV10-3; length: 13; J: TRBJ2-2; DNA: TGTGCCATCAGTGATACAGTCCCCGGGGAGCTGTTTTTT; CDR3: CAISDTVPGELFF